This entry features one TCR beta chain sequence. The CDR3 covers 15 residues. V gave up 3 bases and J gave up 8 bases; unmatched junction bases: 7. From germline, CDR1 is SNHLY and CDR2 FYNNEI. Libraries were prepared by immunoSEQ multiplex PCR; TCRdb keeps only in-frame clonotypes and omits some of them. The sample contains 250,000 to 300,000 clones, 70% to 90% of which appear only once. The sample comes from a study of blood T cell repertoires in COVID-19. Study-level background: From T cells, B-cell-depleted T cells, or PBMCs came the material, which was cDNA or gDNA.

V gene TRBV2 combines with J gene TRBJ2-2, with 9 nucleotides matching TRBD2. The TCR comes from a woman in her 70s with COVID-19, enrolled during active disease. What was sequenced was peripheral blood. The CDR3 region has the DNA TGTGCCAGCAGTGACCGCGGGGGGGCGGTAGGGGAGCTGTTTTTT. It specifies CASSDRGGAVGELFF.